Detailed here is one T cell receptor beta chain. This clone has only one observation. The clone's antigen remains unknown. Nothing much larger sits one base from this clone, and base qualities are not available. The donors were healthy, HIV-negative adults who had no recently reported acute infections or vaccinations. Only Caucasian adults living in Nashville, Tennessee, USA were represented among the donors. CD4+ T cells were enriched through magnetic negative selection, after which naive cells were positively selected on CD45RA and the remaining negative fraction served as the memory subset. After blood collection by leukapheresis, PBMCs were isolated using Ficoll-Histopaque density gradient centrifugation and then cryopreserved in the vapor phase of liquid nitrogen. Analytical flow cytometry was used to check the purity and quantity of each magnetically sorted T cell population. Genomic DNA was isolated from each sorted fraction and quantified by UV absorbance on a Nanodrop 2000c.

The junction shows trimming of 6 bases on V and 3 bases on J, plus 21 bases between the germline ends. The germline V gene (reference sequence) gives CDR1 as SGHNT and CDR2 as YYREEE. Including cysteine and phenylalanine, the CDR3 has 16 amino acids. The read is trimmed to its CDR3 DNA, 48 bases read in frame from base 1. This sample is part of a study of shared clonotypes between healthy human individuals (dated by TCRdb to the early 2020s). Notes on the research overall: Two women and a few men aged 18 to 49 years were included in the cohort. Per donor, three plates each were used for CD4 naive and CD4 memory, two for CD8 naive, and one for CD8 memory. To estimate repertoire size and how much clonotype sharing occurs between individuals, the study deeply sequenced the blood TCR repertoires of five healthy adults. To increase sequencing depth and limit assay-specific biases, TCR repertoire library preparation and sequencing were carried out by different laboratories using diverse techniques. Between about 0.8 and 9 billion PBMCs per donor were obtained by leukapheresis.

Summary of the overall study and its limitations: Even with the large sequencing depth, rarefaction of the sorted-subset datasets indicated that sequencing was incomplete. The genetic and exposure-history diversity represented was limited by the small number of donors. Sampling was limited to blood, and TCR repertoires in tissue likely differ from TCR repertoires in blood. Naive subsets generally had larger estimated clonotype richness than memory subsets did. Based on pairwise subsampling, the degree of clonotype sharing among donors was expected to be affected by sequencing depth. Compared with non-shared clonotypes, clonotypes shared by all four sorted-subset donors had higher generation probabilities. Around 5% of naive CD4, 3.5% of naive CD8, around 2.3% of memory CD4, and around 0.4% of memory CD8 clonotypes were shared across a few donors.

TCR CDR3 regions were amplified from genomic DNA by multiplex PCR using the deep immunoSEQ assay. Extracted genomic DNA from each cell subset was distributed evenly across all wells of several immunoSEQ 96-well plates, and each plate was treated as a replicate. For sorted subsets, about 0.2 ug genomic DNA, equal to 30,000 to 35,000 T cell genomes, was loaded into each replicate PCR. The purified libraries were quantified using a Qubit 3.0 fluorometer, sized with a Bioanalyzer 2100, and then quantified again using the KAPA Library Quantification kit. Each immunoSEQ 96-well plate was sequenced on its own single-read 150-cycle Illumina NextSeq 550 flow cell. Under the source paper's analysis protocol: Because the immunoSEQ output included only junctional sequences and no quality scores, the filtering could not be the same as the filtering used for full-length reads. To assign V/J genes and CDR3, sequences were annotated against IMGT germline references using PyIR, a Python wrapper for IgBLAST v1.9. Reads were filtered out if the reads had weak V/J assignments (E-value above 1e-6), no CDR3, stop codons, out-of-frame junctions, or ambiguous translated residues. A V3J clonotype was defined by an identical inferred V gene, J gene, and CDR3 amino acid sequence. Percentage overlap between repertoires was computed as shared unique clonotypes divided by the size of the smaller repertoire. Richness of each repertoire was evaluated using RTK rarefaction, the Chao1 estimator, and Recon v2.1 estimates of unobserved clonotypes. Generation probabilities for all TCRbeta clonotypes obtained by the gDNA method from several donors were computed using OLGA. TCRdb took this table from immuneACCESS and kept in-frame rearrangements with V and J called. Such tables lack part of the clones; where checked against another copy, unresolved V genes explain under half of the gap, and the rest is unexplained. D and trimming were read from the DNA, whereas the V and J calls and clone size are those reported in that table. The sample profile shows a few million clones; more than 80% of them were found once. 0.13% to 0.15% of the sample belongs to the ten largest clones.

The chain is encoded by TRBV5-4 joined to TRBJ1-2, with no reliable assignment of the D segment. Sequencing was carried out using naive CD4+ T cells sorted from blood. The cell subset or site label, read with the paper, signifies: CD45RA+ positively selected. The TCR was taken from a man between 18 and 35 years old in good health. The DNA sequence follows: TGTGCCAGCACCCGATCTTCGACGGAGACGTACTATGGCTACACCTTC. This codes for CASTRSSTETYYGYTF.